This T cell receptor beta chain was identified in a study of cytomegalovirus exposure and HLA in healthy donors. PCR employed 60 Vbeta and 13 Jbeta primers. Assay used: immunoSEQ multiplex PCR; TCRdb lists only in-frame clones, some missing. The sample shows roughly 140,000 clones, 65% to 90% of them seen only once. From germline, CDR1 is SEHNR and CDR2 FQNEAQ (reference sequence). The CDR3 extends over 15 amino acids. As to this clone: A junction boundary mismatches the germline segment, possibly from a read error.

The sample was PBMCs. The sequence came from a woman aged 50 to 65 in good health and CMV-seropositive. The genes are TRBV7-9 and TRBJ1-1; D is undetermined. The CDR3 loop reads CSSSLRPGPNTEAFF. The CDR3 region has the DNA TGTTCCAGCAGCTTAAGGCCAGGCCCGAACACTGAAGCTTTCTTT. Drawing the rest from reference TRBV7-9 and TRBJ1-1, the complete variable domain is DTGVSQNPRHKITKRGQNVTFRCDPISEHNRLYWYRQTLGQGPEFLTYFQNEAQLEKSRLLSDRFSAERPKGSFSTLEIQRTEQGDSAMYLCSSSLRPGPNTEAFFGQGTRLTVV.